Listed below are T cell receptor beta chains from one sample, sequenced in a study of blood T cells in healthy people across ages. TCRdb re-called the 5' RACE reads through MiXCR, storing one row per CDR3 protein. The table lists about 1.4 million distinct CDR3 sequences, 59% of them singletons. The source material was blood. These receptors all come from a young man in good health. The CDR3 runs from the conserved cysteine through the conserved F or W. Fields, in order: J gene, D gene, clone size, V gene, CDR3 protein, CDR3 DNA. D genes are given only for firm matches. For some rows the clone size is stated as once, few or many, or as a class when expanded; others skip it.

J gene: TRBJ1-4
D gene: TRBD1
clone size: -
V gene: TRBV25-1
CDR3 protein: CASSPAPGDREGHEKLFF
CDR3 DNA: TGTGCCAGCAGTCCCGCCCCCGGGGACAGGGAGGGTCATGAAAAACTGTTTTTT

J gene: TRBJ2-1
D gene: -
clone size: -
V gene: TRBV10-3
CDR3 protein: CAISLRLGDNEQFF
CDR3 DNA: TGTGCCATCAGTCTGCGATTGGGGGACAATGAGCAGTTCTTC

J gene: TRBJ2-3
D gene: -
clone size: -
V gene: TRBV7-6
CDR3 protein: CASSLNLQKRDTQYF
CDR3 DNA: TGTGCCAGCAGCTTAAATTTGCAGAAAAGGGATACGCAGTATTTT

J gene: TRBJ2-1
D gene: -
clone size: many
V gene: TRBV7-2
CDR3 protein: CASSLTGNEQFF
CDR3 DNA: TGTGCCAGCAGCTTAACCGGGAATGAGCAGTTCTTC

J gene: TRBJ2-3
D gene: TRBD2
clone size: -
V gene: TRBV4-1
CDR3 protein: CASSQGLAGGLVTDTQYF
CDR3 DNA: TGCGCCAGCAGCCAGGGACTAGCGGGAGGGCTTGTCACAGATACGCAGTATTTT

J gene: TRBJ2-1
D gene: TRBD2
clone size: -
V gene: TRBV29-1
CDR3 protein: CSAARTSGSNEQFF
CDR3 DNA: TGCAGCGCTGCGCGGACTAGCGGGAGTAATGAGCAGTTCTTC

J gene: TRBJ2-7
D gene: TRBD1
clone size: -
V gene: TRBV9
CDR3 protein: CASSAEQGTYEQYF
CDR3 DNA: TGTGCCAGCAGCGCCGAACAGGGGACCTACGAGCAGTACTTC

J gene: TRBJ2-7
D gene: TRBD2
clone size: -
V gene: TRBV6-1
CDR3 protein: CASSEVAGGDEQYF
CDR3 DNA: TGTGCCAGCAGTGAAGTAGCGGGAGGTGACGAGCAGTACTTC

J gene: TRBJ2-1
D gene: TRBD2
clone size: -
V gene: TRBV5-1
CDR3 protein: CASRNRLAGGNEQFF
CDR3 DNA: TGCGCCAGCAGGAACAGACTAGCGGGAGGCAATGAGCAGTTCTTC

J gene: TRBJ2-1
D gene: -
clone size: -
V gene: TRBV7-9
CDR3 protein: CASSLVTDSHNEQFF
CDR3 DNA: TGTGCCAGCAGCTTAGTAACAGATTCCCACAATGAGCAGTTCTTC

J gene: TRBJ1-2
D gene: TRBD1
clone size: -
V gene: TRBV6-2/TRBV6-3
CDR3 protein: CASSYGSGQGSDGYTF
CDR3 DNA: TGTGCCAGCAGTTACGGGTCGGGACAGGGTTCTGATGGCTACACCTTC

J gene: TRBJ2-7
D gene: -
clone size: -
V gene: TRBV10-1
CDR3 protein: CASSRTAWSGEQYF
CDR3 DNA: TGCGCCAGCAGCCGGACTGCGTGGTCTGGCGAGCAGTACTTC

J gene: TRBJ2-7
D gene: -
clone size: -
V gene: TRBV4-3
CDR3 protein: CASSQAPVGSYEQYF
CDR3 DNA: TGCGCCAGCAGCCAAGCTCCAGTCGGTTCCTACGAGCAGTACTTC

J gene: TRBJ2-1
D gene: TRBD2
clone size: -
V gene: TRBV15
CDR3 protein: CATSRSSGSNVQFF
CDR3 DNA: TGTGCCACCAGCAGAAGCAGCGGGAGCAATGTGCAGTTCTTC

J gene: TRBJ2-1
D gene: -
clone size: -
V gene: TRBV20-1
CDR3 protein: CSAREFATGSAYNEQFF
CDR3 DNA: TGCAGTGCTAGAGAGTTCGCCACGGGATCCGCGTACAATGAGCAGTTCTTC

J gene: TRBJ2-7
D gene: TRBD2
clone size: -
V gene: TRBV6-5
CDR3 protein: CASSKNLAGTSYEQYF
CDR3 DNA: TGTGCCAGCAGTAAAAACCTTGCCGGGACTAGCTACGAGCAGTACTTC

J gene: TRBJ2-3
D gene: -
clone size: -
V gene: TRBV20-1
CDR3 protein: CSAKETGLNYHSYTDTQYF
CDR3 DNA: TGCAGTGCTAAGGAAACGGGCCTCAACTATCACAGTTACACAGATACGCAGTATTTT

J gene: TRBJ1-6
D gene: -
clone size: -
V gene: TRBV12-3/TRBV12-4
CDR3 protein: CASRSRGYNSPLHF
CDR3 DNA: TGTGCCAGCAGATCCCGAGGTTATAATTCACCCCTCCACTTT

J gene: TRBJ2-3
D gene: TRBD1
clone size: -
V gene: TRBV7-2
CDR3 protein: CASRAGTGSFASDTQYF
CDR3 DNA: TGTGCCAGCAGGGCCGGGACAGGGTCGTTCGCCTCAGATACGCAGTATTTT

J gene: TRBJ2-3
D gene: TRBD1
clone size: few
V gene: TRBV7-9
CDR3 protein: CASRSTRDSSTDTQYF
CDR3 DNA: TGTGCCAGCAGATCCACCCGGGACAGTTCCACAGATACGCAGTATTTT

J gene: TRBJ1-2
D gene: -
clone size: -
V gene: TRBV27
CDR3 protein: CASSLSIRTVDGYTF
CDR3 DNA: TGTGCCAGCAGTTTATCGATCCGGACAGTAGATGGCTACACCTTC

J gene: TRBJ2-1
D gene: -
clone size: -
V gene: TRBV27
CDR3 protein: CASIQTGLIRDEQFF
CDR3 DNA: TGTGCCAGCATACAGACAGGATTAATAAGGGACGAGCAGTTCTTC

J gene: TRBJ2-7
D gene: -
clone size: -
V gene: TRBV20-1
CDR3 protein: CSASRVTNEQYF
CDR3 DNA: TGCAGTGCTAGCCGAGTAACCAATGAGCAGTACTTC

J gene: TRBJ2-5
D gene: TRBD2
clone size: few
V gene: TRBV3-1
CDR3 protein: CASSQVLAGSQETQYF
CDR3 DNA: TGTGCCAGCAGCCAAGTATTAGCGGGTAGCCAAGAGACCCAGTACTTC